The 24 T cell receptor beta chains listed next were all sequenced from one sample in a study of tumor-infiltrating lymphocytes in localized non-small cell lung cancer (dated by TCRdb to the early 2020s). Receptor amplification or capture employed the immunoSEQ multiplex PCR assay. Entries here come from immuneACCESS through TCRdb and include only in-frame sequences with V and J called. Some clones fail to appear in such tables; in the studies checked, an unresolved V gene covers under half of the shortfall, and the cause of the remainder is unknown. This sample gives under 20,000 clones in total; more than 60% of them show up just once. Clones ranked in the top ten supply 6% to 8% of the sample. What was sequenced was lung tumor tissue. These TCRs come from a human donor with non-small cell lung cancer.

This chain connects TRBV7-3 to TRBJ2-6; no firm D call. The CDR3 loop spans 13 amino acids. With 4 bases removed from V and 0 bases from J, the gap between germline ends came to 1 base. Germline CDR1 reads SGHTA; CDR2 reads FQGTGA. The CDR3 nucleotides are TGTGCCAGCAGCTACTCTGGGGCCAACGTCCTGACTTTC. Translation gives CASSYSGANVLTF.

The rearrangement uses TRBV18 and TRBJ2-7; possible D gene TRBD2, 6 bases. The CDR3 length is 13 residues. V was clipped by 1 base and J by 7 bases, with 11 bases between them. Germline V lookup: CDR1 KGHSH, CDR2 LQKENI. The CDR3 DNA sequence: TGTGCCAGCTCACCACGGACTAAAGCTGAGCAGTACTTC. This encodes CASSPRTKAEQYF.

The chain uses TRBV10-1 and TRBJ2-7; 12 nucleotides line up with TRBD2. This CDR3 spans 16 amino acids. CDR1 and CDR2 (germline): WNHNN, SYGVQD (reference sequence). V lost 2 bases to trimming and J lost 3 bases; unmatched junction nucleotides: 5. In DNA, the CDR3 is TGCGCCAGCAGTGAGGCTAGCGGGGGGGCAATCTACGAGCAGTACTTC. Amino acid sequence: CASSEASGGAIYEQYF.

This chain connects TRBV25-1 to TRBJ1-2; 8 bases align to TRBD1. Germline loops: CDR1 MGHDK, CDR2 SYGVNS. Trimming cost V 5 bases and J 8 bases; bases outside gene matches: 4. The CDR3 has 12 residues. This CDR3 reads CASSQGAQGYTF. CDR3 bases: TGTGCCAGCAGTCAGGGGGCACAAGGCTACACCTTC.

The CDR3 sequence: CAITGQAGSPLHF. The CDR3 region has the DNA TGTGCCATTACGGGACAGGCCGGTTCACCCCTCCACTTT. J is TRBJ1-6 and V is TRBV10-3, with TRBD1 identical over 8 bases. This CDR3 region has 13 residues. With V trimmed by 9 bases and J by 9 bases, 7 bases remained unmatched. Looked up from germline, CDR1 is ENHRY and CDR2 is SYGVKD.

CDR3 amino acids: CASSQGNTDTQYF. Here the CDR3 DNA reads TGTGCCAGCAGTCAAGGAAATACAGATACGCAGTATTTT. The chain uses TRBV6-5 and TRBJ2-3; D remains ambiguous. CDR3 length: 13 amino acids. Germline V gene sequence: CDR1 MNHEY, CDR2 SVGAGI. V was shortened by 5 bases and J by 3 bases, with 9 bases between the two germline ends.

Relative to its sample, this clone is medium-sized. The chain carries TRBV4-2 and TRBJ2-3, with 8 bases fitting TRBD2. Germline CDR1 reads LGHNA; CDR2 reads YNFKEQ. Trimming took 0 bases from V and 3 from J; bases not matched to a gene: 8. The CDR3 has 17 residues. The CDR3: CASSQDMSGGATDTQYF. CDR3 DNA: TGTGCCAGCAGCCAAGATATGAGCGGGGGAGCTACAGATACGCAGTATTTT.

The rearrangement uses TRBV27 and TRBJ2-3; D is uncertain. The CDR3 totals 13 residues. Germline V lookup: CDR1 MNHEY, CDR2 SMNVEV (reference sequence). Between the trimmed V and J ends, which lost 2 bases and 6 bases, there was a span of 9 bases. The CDR3 DNA sequence: TGTGCCAGCAGTTTAACGTACCGGGATACGCAGTATTTT. The encoded protein is CASSLTYRDTQYF.

The genes are TRBV15 and TRBJ2-1; D gene unclear. CDR3 length: 14 amino acids. The V end was cut by 1 base, the J end by 7 bases, with 11 bases between. The germline CDR1 and CDR2 sequences are LNHNV and YYDKDF (reference sequence). The DNA for the CDR3 is TGTGCCACCAGCAGAGTATGGAAGGGAAATGAGCAGTTCTTC. Translation: CATSRVWKGNEQFF.

The chain recombines TRBV10-2 with TRBJ2-7, with D unclear. The V end lost 3 bases, the J end lost 0 bases, and 6 bases lay between the germline ends. CDR3 size: 13 residues. Germline CDR1 and CDR2: WSHSY and SAAADI. As DNA, the CDR3 is TGCGCCAGCAGTGAAGGCTTCTCCTACGAGCAGTACTTC. Amino acids: CASSEGFSYEQYF.

J is TRBJ1-2 and V is TRBV7-9; D not certain. The CDR3 is 12 amino acids. Germline assignment: CDR1 SEHNR and CDR2 FQNEAQ (reference sequence). Trimming took 2 bases from V and 9 from J, leaving 10 bases between them. The DNA of the CDR3 is TGTGCCAGCAGCTTAAGTTTCCAGAGCTACACCTTC. It yields the protein CASSLSFQSYTF.

This sequence joins TRBV28 and TRBJ1-3; no clear D gene. V lost 11 bases, J lost 0 bases, and 8 bases lay in between. The CDR3 has 12 amino acids. Germline V gene sequence: CDR1 MDHEN, CDR2 SYDVKM. CDR3 bases: TGTGCCTTACAGAGCTCTGGAAACACCATATATTTT. The encoded protein is CALQSSGNTIYF.

This clone has just a few counts. The gene calls are TRBV7-9 and TRBJ2-3, with 12 nucleotides matching TRBD2. The CDR3 length is 17 residues. Trimming took 2 bases from V and 2 from J; bases not matched to a gene: 5. Per the germline V gene, CDR1 is SEHNR and CDR2 is FQNEAQ (reference sequence). CDR3 nucleotide sequence: TGTGCCAGCAGCTTACTTACTAGCGGGGGGAACACAGATACGCAGTATTTT. It encodes CASSLLTSGGNTDTQYF. Supplemented by reference TRBV7-9 and TRBJ2-3, the full variable domain reads DTGVSQNPRHKITKRGQNVTFRCDPISEHNRLYWYRQTLGQGPEFLTYFQNEAQLEKSRLLSDRFSAERPKGSFSTLEIQRTEQGDSAMYLCASSLLTSGGNTDTQYFGPGTRLTVL.

The chain carries TRBV7-2 and TRBJ2-1; a weak D match, TRBD2 (7 bases). The CDR3 covers 12 residues. V gave up 5 bases and J gave up 12 bases, with 14 bases separating them. The germline V gene encodes CDR1 SGHTA and CDR2 FQGNSA. Here the CDR3 reads CASSPGGLWQFF. CDR3 nucleotides: TGTGCCAGCAGCCCCGGGGGGCTGTGGCAGTTCTTC.

This clone was seen more than once but under ten times. CDR3 amino acids: CASSRTSGLFEQYF. The CDR3 DNA reads as TGTGCCAGCAGTAGGACTAGCGGGTTGTTCGAGCAGTACTTC. The rearrangement links TRBV27 to TRBJ2-7, with 11 bases lining up with TRBD2. This CDR3 comprises 14 residues. Germline CDR1 is MNHEY and CDR2 is SMNVEV (reference sequence). Trimming took 5 bases from V and 6 from J; bases not matched to a gene: 6.

This chain joins TRBV27 and TRBJ1-2; the D gene is possibly TRBD1 (5 bases). The CDR3 runs 14 residues. CDR1 and CDR2 (germline): MNHEY, SMNVEV (reference sequence). The V end lost 5 bases, the J end lost 6 bases, and 16 bases lay between the germline ends. The chain's CDR3 is CASSPGAGLNGYTF. In nucleotides, the CDR3 is TGTGCCAGCAGTCCCGGGGCAGGGTTAAATGGCTACACCTTC.

The chain carries TRBV18 and TRBJ1-1; D unresolved. Germline-derived CDR1 and CDR2 are KGHSH and LQKENI. Trimming took off 3 bases at V and 1 base at J, with 9 bases between the two ends. The CDR3 spans 14 residues. The CDR3 DNA reads TGTGCCAGCTCACCTCCGGGTCCGAACACTGAAGCTTTCTTT. This codes for CASSPPGPNTEAFF. Combining the CDR3 with reference TRBV18 and TRBJ1-1 gives the whole variable domain NAGVMQNPRHLVRRRGQEARLRCSPMKGHSHVYWYRQLPEEGLKFMVYLQKENIIDESGMPKERFSAEFPKEGPSILRIQQVVRGDSAAYFCASSPPGPNTEAFFGQGTRLTVV.

CDR3: CASSFRLAGGNTGELFF. The CDR3 DNA is TGTGCCAGCAGTTTTAGGCTAGCGGGGGGAAACACCGGGGAGCTGTTTTTT. The rearrangement uses TRBV5-6 and TRBJ2-2; 11 nucleotides align to TRBD2. Germline V lookup: CDR1 SGHDT, CDR2 YYEEEE. The V and J ends lost 5 bases and 2 bases, in that order; junction bases with no gene match: 8. The CDR3 runs to 17 residues.

The V call is TRBV18, the J call TRBJ2-1; 10 bases line up with TRBD2. V lost 6 bases and J lost 5; bases outside the gene matches: 7. The germline V gene has CDR1 KGHSH and CDR2 LQKENI. The CDR3 has 15 residues. CDR3 bases: TGTGCCAGCTCTTACGGACTAGCGGAGAACAATGAGCAGTTCTTC. Protein product: CASSYGLAENNEQFF.

The CDR3 sequence: CASSNALIVFGNQPQHF. In DNA form, the CDR3 reads TGTGCCAGCAGCAACGCGTTAATAGTTTTTGGCAATCAGCCCCAGCATTTT. This chain uses TRBV12-1 with TRBJ1-5. TRBV12-1 is a pseudogene segment. The CDR3 contains 17 residues.

This sequence joins TRBV5-1 and TRBJ1-5; D is perhaps TRBD1 (5 bases). The CDR3 sequence is 14 residues long. Germline assignment: CDR1 SGHRS and CDR2 YFSETQ. With 4 bases removed from V and 4 bases from J, the gap between germline ends came to 12 bases. CDR3 amino acids: CASSPFGGNQPQHF. The CDR3 nucleotides are TGCGCCAGCAGCCCATTCGGGGGTAATCAGCCCCAGCATTTT. The variable domain in full, with the rest retrieved from reference TRBV5-1 and TRBJ1-5, is KAGVTQTPRYLIKTRGQQVTLSCSPISGHRSVSWYQQTPGQGLQFLFEYFSETQRNKGNFPGRFSGRQFSNSRSEMNVSTLELGDSALYLCASSPFGGNQPQHFGDGTRLSIL.

The chain links TRBV19 to TRBJ1-2, with D maybe TRBD1 (5 bases). Looked up from germline, CDR1 is LNHDA and CDR2 is SQIVND (reference sequence). This CDR3 comprises 15 residues. V was pared by 3 bases and J by 6 bases, with 17 bases between. CDR3 loop: CASSISGTLSDGYTF. The CDR3 DNA is TGTGCCAGTAGTATTTCCGGGACTCTCTCGGATGGCTACACCTTC.

In this sample, this clone turned up a few times. The chain is built from TRBV29-1 and TRBJ2-2; D possibly uses TRBD1 or TRBD2 (5 bases each). The CDR3 length is 12 residues. Germline assignment: CDR1 SQVTM and CDR2 ANQGSEA. Trimming pared 8 bases from V and 5 bases from J, leaving 12 bases between. This chain's CDR3 is CSPRWGTGELFF. Here the CDR3 DNA reads TGCAGCCCTAGGTGGGGGACCGGGGAGCTGTTTTTT.

The chain links TRBV4-1 to TRBJ2-5; the match to TRBD2 covers 13 bases. CDR3 length: 18 amino acids. Germline V gene data show CDR1 as MGHRA and CDR2 as YSYEKL. The ends lost 5 bases at V and 0 bases at J; junction bases unmatched: 9. The chain's CDR3 is CASSSGLAGALYQETQYF. In nucleotides, the CDR3 is TGCGCCAGCAGCTCAGGACTAGCGGGGGCTCTGTACCAAGAGACCCAGTACTTC.